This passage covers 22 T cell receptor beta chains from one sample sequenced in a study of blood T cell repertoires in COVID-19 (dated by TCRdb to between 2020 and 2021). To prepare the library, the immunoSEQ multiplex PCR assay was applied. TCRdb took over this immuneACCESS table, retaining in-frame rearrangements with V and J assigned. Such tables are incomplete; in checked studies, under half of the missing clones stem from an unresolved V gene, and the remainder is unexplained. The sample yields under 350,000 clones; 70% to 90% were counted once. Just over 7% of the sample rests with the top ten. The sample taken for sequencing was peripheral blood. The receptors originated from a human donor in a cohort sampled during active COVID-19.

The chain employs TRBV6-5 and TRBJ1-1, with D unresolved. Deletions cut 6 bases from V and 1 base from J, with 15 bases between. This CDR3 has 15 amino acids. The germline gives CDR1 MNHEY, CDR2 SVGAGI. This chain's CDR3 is CASRYLGGENTEAFF. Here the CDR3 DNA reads TGTGCCAGCAGATACCTCGGTGGAGAGAACACTGAAGCTTTCTTT.

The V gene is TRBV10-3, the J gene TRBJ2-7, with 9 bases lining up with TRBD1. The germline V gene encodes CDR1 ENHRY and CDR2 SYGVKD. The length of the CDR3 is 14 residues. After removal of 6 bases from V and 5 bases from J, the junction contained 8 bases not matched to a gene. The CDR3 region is CAISEDRGGDEQYF. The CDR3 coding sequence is TGTGCCATCAGCGAGGACAGGGGAGGTGACGAGCAGTACTTC.

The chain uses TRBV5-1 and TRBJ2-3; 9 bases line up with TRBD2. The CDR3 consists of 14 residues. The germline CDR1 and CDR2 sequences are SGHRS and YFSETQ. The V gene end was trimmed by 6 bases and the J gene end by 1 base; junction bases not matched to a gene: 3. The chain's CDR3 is CASTRLAGTDTQYF. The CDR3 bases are TGCGCCAGCACAAGACTAGCGGGCACAGATACGCAGTATTTT.

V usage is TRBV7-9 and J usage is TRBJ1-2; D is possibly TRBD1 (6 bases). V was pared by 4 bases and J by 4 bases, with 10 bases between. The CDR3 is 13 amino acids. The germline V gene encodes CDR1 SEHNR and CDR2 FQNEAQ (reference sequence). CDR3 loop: CASSSDRSYGYTF. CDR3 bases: TGTGCCAGCAGCTCGGACAGATCCTATGGCTACACCTTC. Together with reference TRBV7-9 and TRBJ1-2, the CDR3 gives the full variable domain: DTGVSQNPRHKITKRGQNVTFRCDPISEHNRLYWYRQTLGQGPEFLTYFQNEAQLEKSRLLSDRFSAERPKGSFSTLEIQRTEQGDSAMYLCASSSDRSYGYTFGSGTRLTVV.

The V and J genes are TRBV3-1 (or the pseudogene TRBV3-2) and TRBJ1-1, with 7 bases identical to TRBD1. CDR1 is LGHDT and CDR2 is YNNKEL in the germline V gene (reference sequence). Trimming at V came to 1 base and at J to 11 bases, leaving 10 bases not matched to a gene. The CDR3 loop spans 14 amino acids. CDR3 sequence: CASSQADRSTWAFF. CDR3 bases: TGTGCCAGCAGCCAAGCGGACAGGTCGACGTGGGCTTTCTTT.

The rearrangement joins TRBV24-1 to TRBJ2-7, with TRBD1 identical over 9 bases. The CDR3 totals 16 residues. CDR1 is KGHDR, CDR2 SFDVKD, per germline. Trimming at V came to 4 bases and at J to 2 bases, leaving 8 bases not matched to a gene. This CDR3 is CATSDSTGGHPYEQYF. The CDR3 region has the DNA TGTGCCACCAGTGACTCTACAGGGGGCCATCCCTACGAGCAGTACTTC.

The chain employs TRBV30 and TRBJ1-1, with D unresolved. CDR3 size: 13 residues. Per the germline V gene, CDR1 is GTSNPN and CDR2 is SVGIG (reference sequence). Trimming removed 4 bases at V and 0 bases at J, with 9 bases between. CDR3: CAWNEVLNTEAFF. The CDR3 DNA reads TGTGCCTGGAACGAGGTGCTGAACACTGAAGCTTTCTTT.

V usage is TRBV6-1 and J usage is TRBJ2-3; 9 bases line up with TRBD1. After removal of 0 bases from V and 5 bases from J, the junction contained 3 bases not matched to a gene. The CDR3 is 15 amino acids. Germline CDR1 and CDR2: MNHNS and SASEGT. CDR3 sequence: CASSEAAGQGDTQYF. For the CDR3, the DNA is TGTGCCAGCAGTGAAGCGGCGGGACAGGGAGATACGCAGTATTTT.

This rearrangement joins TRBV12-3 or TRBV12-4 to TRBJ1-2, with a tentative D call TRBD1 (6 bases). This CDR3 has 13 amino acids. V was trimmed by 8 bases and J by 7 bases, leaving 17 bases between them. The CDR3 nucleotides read TGTGCCAGCGGCCTAGCCGGGACATCTGGCTACACCTTC. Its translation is CASGLAGTSGYTF.

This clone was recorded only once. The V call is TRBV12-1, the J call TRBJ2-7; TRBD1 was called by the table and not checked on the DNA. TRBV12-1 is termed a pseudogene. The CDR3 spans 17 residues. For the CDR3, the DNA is TGTGCCAGCAGCTTTGCGGAGGGACAGGATTACTCCTACGAGCAGTACTTC. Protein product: CASSFAEGQDYSYEQYF.

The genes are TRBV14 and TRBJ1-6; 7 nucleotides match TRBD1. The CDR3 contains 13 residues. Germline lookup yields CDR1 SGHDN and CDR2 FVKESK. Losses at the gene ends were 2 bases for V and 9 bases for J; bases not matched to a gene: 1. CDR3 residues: CASSQQGVSPLHF. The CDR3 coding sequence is TGTGCCAGCAGCCAACAGGGGGTTTCACCCCTCCACTTT. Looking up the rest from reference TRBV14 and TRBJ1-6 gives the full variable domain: EAGVTQFPSHSVIEKGQTVTLRCDPISGHDNLYWYRRVMGKEIKFLLHFVKESKQDESGMPNNRFLAERTGGTYSTLKVQPAELEDSGVYFCASSQQGVSPLHFGNGTRLTVT.

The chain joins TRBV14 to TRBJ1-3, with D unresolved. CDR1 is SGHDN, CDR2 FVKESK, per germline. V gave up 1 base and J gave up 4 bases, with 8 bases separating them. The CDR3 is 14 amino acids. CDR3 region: CASSQVGRGNTIYF. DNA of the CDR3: TGTGCCAGCAGCCAAGTGGGGAGAGGAAACACCATATATTTT.

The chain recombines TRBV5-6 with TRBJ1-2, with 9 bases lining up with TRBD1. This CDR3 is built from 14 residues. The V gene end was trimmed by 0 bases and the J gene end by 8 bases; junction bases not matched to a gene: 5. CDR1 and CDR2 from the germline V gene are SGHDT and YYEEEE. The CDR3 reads CASSLVGTGPGYTF. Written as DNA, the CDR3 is TGTGCCAGCAGCTTGGTCGGGACAGGGCCAGGCTACACCTTC.

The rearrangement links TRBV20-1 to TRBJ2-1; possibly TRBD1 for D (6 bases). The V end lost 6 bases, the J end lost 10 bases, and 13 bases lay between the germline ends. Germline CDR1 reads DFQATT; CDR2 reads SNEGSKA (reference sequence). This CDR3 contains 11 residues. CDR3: CSAQGFAEQFF. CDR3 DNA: TGCAGTGCGCAGGGGTTCGCAGAGCAGTTCTTC.

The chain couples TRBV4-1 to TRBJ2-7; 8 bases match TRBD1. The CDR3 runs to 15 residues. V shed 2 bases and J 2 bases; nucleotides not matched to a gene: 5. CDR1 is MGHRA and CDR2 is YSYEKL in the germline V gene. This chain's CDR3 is CASSQWTGTTYEQYF. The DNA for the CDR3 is TGCGCCAGCAGCCAATGGACAGGGACCACCTACGAGCAGTACTTC.

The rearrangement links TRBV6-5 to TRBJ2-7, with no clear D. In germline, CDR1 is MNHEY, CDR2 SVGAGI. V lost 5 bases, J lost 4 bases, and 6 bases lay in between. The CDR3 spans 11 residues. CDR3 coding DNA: TGTGCCAGCAGTACCGGTTACGAGCAGTACTTC. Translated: CASSTGYEQYF.

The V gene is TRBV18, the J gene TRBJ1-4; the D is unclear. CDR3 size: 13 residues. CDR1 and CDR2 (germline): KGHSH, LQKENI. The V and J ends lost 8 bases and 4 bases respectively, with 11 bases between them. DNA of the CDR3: TGTGCCAGCCGCGAAGCGGTTAATGAAAAACTGTTTTTT. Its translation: CASREAVNEKLFF.

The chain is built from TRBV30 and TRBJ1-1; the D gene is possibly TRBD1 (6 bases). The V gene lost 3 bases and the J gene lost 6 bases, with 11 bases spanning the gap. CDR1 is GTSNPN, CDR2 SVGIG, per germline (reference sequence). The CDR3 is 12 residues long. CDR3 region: CAWSLGGPEAFF. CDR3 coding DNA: TGTGCCTGGAGCTTGGGGGGGCCTGAAGCTTTCTTT.

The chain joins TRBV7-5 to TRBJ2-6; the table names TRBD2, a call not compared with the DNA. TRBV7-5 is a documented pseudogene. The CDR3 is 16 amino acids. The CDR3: CVRSPLHLSGANVLTF. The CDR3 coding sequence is TGTGTCAGAAGCCCACTACATCTCTCTGGGGCCAACGTCCTGACTTTC.

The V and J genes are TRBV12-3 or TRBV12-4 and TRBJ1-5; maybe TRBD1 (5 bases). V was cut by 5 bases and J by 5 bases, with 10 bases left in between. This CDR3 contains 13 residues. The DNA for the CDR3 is TGTGCCAGCAGTGGGGGGAGGGATCAGCCCCAGCATTTT. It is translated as CASSGGRDQPQHF.

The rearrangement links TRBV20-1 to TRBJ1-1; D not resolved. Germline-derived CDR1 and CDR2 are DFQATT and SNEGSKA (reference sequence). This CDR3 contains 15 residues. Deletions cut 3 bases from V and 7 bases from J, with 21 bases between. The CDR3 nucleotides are TGCAGTGCTAGTTCCCGGTCTAGCTGGGGAGGTGAAGCTTTCTTT. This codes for CSASSRSSWGGEAFF.

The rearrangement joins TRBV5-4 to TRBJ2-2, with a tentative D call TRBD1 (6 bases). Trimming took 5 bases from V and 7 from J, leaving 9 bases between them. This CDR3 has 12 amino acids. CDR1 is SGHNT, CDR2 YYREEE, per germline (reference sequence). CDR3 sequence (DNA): TGTGCCAGCAGTTTGACAGGCGGGGAGCTGTTTTTT. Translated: CASSLTGGELFF. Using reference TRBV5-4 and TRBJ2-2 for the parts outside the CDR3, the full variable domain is ETGVTQSPTHLIKTRGQQVTLRCSSQSGHNTVSWYQQALGQGPQFIFQYYREEENGRGNFPPRFSGLQFPNYSSELNVNALELDDSALYLCASSLTGGELFFGEGSRLTVL.